This T cell receptor beta chain is from a study of radiotherapy plus CTLA-4 blockade in lung cancer. Germline lookup yields CDR1 GTSNPN and CDR2 SVGIG (reference sequence). V was clipped by 0 bases and J by 0 bases, with 9 bases between them. The CDR3 is 14 amino acids. Data came from immunoSEQ multiplex PCR; TCRdb stores just in-frame clones and leaves some out. The sample comprises tens of thousands of clones, more than 75% of which are singletons, and 16% rests with the top ten. The source material was peripheral blood, sampled from a patient treated with radiotherapy plus ipilimumab. The chain couples TRBV30 to TRBJ2-7, with D maybe TRBD2 (6 bases). This TCR derives from a human donor with non-small cell lung cancer that progressed on radiotherapy plus ipilimumab. This chain's CDR3 is CAWSVGGPSYEQYF. In DNA form, the CDR3 reads TGTGCCTGGAGTGTGGGGGGACCCTCCTACGAGCAGTACTTC.